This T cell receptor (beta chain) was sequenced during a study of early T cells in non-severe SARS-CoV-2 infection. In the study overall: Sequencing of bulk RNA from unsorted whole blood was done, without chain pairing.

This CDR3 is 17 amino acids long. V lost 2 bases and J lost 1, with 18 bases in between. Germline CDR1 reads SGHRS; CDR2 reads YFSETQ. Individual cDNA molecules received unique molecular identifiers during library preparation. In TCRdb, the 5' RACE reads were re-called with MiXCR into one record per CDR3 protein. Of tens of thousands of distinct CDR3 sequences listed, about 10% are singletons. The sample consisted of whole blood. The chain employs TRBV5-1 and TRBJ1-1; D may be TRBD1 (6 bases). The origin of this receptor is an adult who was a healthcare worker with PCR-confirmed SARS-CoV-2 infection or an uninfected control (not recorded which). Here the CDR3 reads CASSFGRGNRRNTEAFF. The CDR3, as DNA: TGCGCCAGCAGCTTTGGTAGGGGGAACCGGCGGAACACTGAAGCTTTCTTT.